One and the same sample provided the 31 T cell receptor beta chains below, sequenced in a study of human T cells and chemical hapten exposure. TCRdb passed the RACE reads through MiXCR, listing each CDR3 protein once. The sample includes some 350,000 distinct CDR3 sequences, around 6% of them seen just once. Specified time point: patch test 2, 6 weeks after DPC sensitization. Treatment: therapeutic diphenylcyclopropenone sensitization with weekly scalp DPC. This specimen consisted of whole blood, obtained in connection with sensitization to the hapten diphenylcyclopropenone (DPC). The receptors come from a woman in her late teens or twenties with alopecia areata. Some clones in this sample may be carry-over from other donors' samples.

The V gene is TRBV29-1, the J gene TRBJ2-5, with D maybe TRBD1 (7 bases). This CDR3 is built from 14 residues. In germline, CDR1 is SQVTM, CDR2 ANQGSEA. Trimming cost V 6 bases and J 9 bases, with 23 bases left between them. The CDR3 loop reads CSVEGAPAQGAQYF. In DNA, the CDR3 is TGCAGCGTGGAGGGGGCCCCTGCCCAGGGGGCCCAGTACTTC.

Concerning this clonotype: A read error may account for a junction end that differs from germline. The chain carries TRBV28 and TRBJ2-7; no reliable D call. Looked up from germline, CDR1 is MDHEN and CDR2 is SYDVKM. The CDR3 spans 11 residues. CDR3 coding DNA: TGTGCCAGCAGTTCCGACCCAAAATTCGACTTC. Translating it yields CASSSDPKFDF. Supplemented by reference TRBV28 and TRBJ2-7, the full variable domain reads DVKVTQSSRYLVKRTGEKVFLECVQDMDHENMFWYRQDPGLGLRLIYFSYDVKMKEKGDIPEGYSVSREKKERFSLILESASTNQTSMYLCASSSDPKFDFGPGTRLTVT.

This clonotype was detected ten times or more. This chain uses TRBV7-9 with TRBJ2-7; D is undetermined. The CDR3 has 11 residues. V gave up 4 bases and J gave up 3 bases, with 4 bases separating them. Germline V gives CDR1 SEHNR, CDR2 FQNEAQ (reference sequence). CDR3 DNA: TGTGCCAGCAGCTCCAACTACGAGCAGTACTTC. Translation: CASSSNYEQYF.

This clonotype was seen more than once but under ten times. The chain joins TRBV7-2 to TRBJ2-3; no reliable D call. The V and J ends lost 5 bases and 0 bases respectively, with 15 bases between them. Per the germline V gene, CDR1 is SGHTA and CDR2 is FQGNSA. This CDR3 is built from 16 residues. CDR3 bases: TGTGCCAGCAGCCCCCTTGCAGCGACAAGCACAGATACGCAGTATTTT. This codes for CASSPLAATSTDTQYF.

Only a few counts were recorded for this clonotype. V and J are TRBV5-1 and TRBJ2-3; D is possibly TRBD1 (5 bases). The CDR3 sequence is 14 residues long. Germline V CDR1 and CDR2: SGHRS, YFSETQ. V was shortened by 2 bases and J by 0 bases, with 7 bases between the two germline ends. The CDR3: CASSFGASTDTQYF. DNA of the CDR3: TGCGCCAGCAGCTTTGGGGCCAGCACAGATACGCAGTATTTT.

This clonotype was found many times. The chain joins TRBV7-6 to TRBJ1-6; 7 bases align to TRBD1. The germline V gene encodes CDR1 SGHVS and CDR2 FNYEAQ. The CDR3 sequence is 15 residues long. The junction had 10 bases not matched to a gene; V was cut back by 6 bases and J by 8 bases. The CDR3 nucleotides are TGTGCCAGCAGGAAGGTCAACAGGGGAGATTCACCCCTCCACTTT. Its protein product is CASRKVNRGDSPLHF.

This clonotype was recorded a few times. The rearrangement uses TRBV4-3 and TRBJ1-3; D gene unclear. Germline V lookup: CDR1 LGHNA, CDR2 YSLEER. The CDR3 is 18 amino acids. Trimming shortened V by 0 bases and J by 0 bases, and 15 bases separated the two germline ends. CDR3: CASSQDLYGSSSGNTIYF. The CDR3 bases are TGCGCCAGCAGCCAAGATCTCTATGGGAGTTCCTCTGGAAACACCATATATTTT.

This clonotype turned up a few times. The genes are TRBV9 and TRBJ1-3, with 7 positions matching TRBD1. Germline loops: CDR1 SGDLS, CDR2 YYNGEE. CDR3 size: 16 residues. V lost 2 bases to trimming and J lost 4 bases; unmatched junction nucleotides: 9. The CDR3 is CASSVAIGQEGNTIYF. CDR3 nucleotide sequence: TGTGCCAGCAGCGTGGCCATAGGACAGGAGGGAAACACCATATATTTT.

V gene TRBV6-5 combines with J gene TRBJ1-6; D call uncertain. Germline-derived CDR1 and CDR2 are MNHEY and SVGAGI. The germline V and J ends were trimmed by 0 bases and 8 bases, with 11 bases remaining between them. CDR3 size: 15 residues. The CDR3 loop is CASSYSTRWDSPLHF. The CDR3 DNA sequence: TGTGCCAGCAGTTACTCGACCAGGTGGGATTCACCCCTCCACTTT.

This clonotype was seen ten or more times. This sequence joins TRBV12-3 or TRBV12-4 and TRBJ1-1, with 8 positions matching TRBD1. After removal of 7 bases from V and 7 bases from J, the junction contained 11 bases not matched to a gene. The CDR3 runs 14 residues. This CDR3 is CASINGQGHGEAFF. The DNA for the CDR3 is TGTGCCAGCATTAACGGACAGGGCCACGGTGAAGCTTTCTTT.

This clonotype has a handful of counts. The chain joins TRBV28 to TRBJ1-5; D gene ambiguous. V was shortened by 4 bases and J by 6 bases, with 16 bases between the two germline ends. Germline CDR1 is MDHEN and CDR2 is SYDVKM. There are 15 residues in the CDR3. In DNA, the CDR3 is TGTGCCAGCAGTTCCCCTCGAGGAGCTGGTCAGCCCCAGCATTTT. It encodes CASSSPRGAGQPQHF.

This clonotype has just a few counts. CDR3 sequence: CASSLSGGGNTIYF. The CDR3 DNA reads as TGTGCCAGCAGCCTAAGCGGGGGTGGAAACACCATATATTTT. The genes are TRBV6-5 and TRBJ1-3, with D possibly TRBD1 on 5 matching bases. The CDR3 totals 14 residues. Trimming stripped 6 bases from V and 3 bases from J, with 12 bases between. The germline V gene encodes CDR1 MNHEY and CDR2 SVGAGI.

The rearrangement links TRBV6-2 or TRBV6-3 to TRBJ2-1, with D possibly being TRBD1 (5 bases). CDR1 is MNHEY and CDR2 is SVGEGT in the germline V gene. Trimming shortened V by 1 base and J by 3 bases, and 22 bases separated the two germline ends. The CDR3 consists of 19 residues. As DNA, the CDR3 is TGTGCCAGCAGTTACTGGGGCAGGGATTACCGCGGAAGCTACAATGAGCAGTTCTTC. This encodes CASSYWGRDYRGSYNEQFF.

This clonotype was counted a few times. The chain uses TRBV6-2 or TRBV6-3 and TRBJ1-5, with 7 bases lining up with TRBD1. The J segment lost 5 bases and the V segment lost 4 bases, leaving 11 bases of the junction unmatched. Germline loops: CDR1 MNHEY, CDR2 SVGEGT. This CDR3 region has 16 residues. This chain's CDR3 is CASSSPPNRGYQPQHF. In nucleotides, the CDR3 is TGTGCCAGCAGTTCCCCACCTAACAGGGGATATCAGCCCCAGCATTTT.

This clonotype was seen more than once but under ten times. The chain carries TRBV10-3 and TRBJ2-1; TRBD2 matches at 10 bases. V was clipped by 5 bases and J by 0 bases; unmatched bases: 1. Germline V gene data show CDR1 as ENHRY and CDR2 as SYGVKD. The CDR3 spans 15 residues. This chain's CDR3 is CAISSSGSSYNEQFF. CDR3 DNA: TGTGCCATCAGTTCTAGCGGGAGCTCCTACAATGAGCAGTTCTTC.

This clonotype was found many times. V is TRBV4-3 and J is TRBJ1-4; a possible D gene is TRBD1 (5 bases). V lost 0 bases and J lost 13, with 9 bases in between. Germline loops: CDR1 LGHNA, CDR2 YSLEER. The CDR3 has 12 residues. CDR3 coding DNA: TGCGCCAGCAGCCAAGACAGGGTCAGACTGTTTTTT. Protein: CASSQDRVRLFF.

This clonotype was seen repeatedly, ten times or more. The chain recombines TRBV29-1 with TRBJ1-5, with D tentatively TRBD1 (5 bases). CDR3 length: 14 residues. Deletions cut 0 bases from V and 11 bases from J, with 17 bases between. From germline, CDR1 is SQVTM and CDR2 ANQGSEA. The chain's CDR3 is CSVEDGQRGSAQHF. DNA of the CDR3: TGCAGCGTTGAAGACGGCCAGCGGGGGTCAGCCCAGCATTTT.

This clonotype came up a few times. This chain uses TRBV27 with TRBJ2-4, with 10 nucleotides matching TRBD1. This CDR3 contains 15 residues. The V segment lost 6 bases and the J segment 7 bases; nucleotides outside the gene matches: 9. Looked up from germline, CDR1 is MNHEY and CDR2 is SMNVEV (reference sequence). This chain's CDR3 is CASSRDRGFMNIQYF. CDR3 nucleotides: TGTGCCAGCAGCCGGGACAGGGGTTTTATGAACATTCAGTACTTC.

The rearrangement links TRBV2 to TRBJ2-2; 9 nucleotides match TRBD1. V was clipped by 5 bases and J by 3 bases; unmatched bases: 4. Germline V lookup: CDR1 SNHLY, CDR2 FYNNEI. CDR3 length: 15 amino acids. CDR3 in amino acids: CASSPRQGDTGELFF. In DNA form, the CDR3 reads TGTGCCAGCAGTCCGAGACAGGGGGACACCGGGGAGCTGTTTTTT.

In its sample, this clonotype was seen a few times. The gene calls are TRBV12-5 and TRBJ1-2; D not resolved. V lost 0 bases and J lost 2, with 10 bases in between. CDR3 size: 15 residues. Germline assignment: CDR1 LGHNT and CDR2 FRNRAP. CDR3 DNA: TGTGCTAGTGGTTTGGTACGAGAGAAAAACTATGGCTACACCTTC. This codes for CASGLVREKNYGYTF.

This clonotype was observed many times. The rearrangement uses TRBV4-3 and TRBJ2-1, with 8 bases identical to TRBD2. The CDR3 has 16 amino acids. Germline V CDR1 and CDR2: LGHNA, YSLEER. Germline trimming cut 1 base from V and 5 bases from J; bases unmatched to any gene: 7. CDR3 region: CASSQGMSGGNNEQFF. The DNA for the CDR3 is TGCGCCAGCAGCCAAGGGATGAGCGGGGGTAACAATGAGCAGTTCTTC.

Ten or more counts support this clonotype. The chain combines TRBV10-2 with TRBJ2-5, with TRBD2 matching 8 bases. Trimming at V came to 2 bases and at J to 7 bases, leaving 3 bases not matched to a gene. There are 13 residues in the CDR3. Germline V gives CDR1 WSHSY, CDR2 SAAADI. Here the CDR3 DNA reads TGCGCCAGCAGTGAGCGGGCGGGGGGGACCCAGTACTTC. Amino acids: CASSERAGGTQYF.

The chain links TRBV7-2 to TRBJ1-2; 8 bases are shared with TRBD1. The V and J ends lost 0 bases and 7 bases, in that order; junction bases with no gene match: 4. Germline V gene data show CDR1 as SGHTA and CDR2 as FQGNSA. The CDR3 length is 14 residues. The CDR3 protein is CASSLARTGSGYTF. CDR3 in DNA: TGTGCCAGCAGCTTAGCGAGGACAGGGAGTGGCTACACCTTC. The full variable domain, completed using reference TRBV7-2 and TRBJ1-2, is GAGVSQSPSNKVTEKGKDVELRCDPISGHTALYWYRQSLGQGLEFLIYFQGNSAPDKSGLPSDRFSAERTGGSVSTLTIQRTQQEDSAVYLCASSLARTGSGYTFGSGTRLTVV.

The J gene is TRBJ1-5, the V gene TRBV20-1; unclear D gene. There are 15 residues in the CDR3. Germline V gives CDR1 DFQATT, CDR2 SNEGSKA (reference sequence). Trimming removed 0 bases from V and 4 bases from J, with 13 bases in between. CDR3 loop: CSARDRGSVNQPQHF. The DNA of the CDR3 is TGCAGTGCTAGAGATCGTGGGTCCGTAAATCAGCCCCAGCATTTT.

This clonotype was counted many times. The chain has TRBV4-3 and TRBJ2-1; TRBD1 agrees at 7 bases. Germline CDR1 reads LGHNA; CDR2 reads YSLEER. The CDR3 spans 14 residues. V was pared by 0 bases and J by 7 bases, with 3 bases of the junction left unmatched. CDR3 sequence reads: CASSQERGRNEQFF. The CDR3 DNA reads TGCGCCAGCAGCCAAGAGAGGGGGCGGAATGAGCAGTTCTTC.

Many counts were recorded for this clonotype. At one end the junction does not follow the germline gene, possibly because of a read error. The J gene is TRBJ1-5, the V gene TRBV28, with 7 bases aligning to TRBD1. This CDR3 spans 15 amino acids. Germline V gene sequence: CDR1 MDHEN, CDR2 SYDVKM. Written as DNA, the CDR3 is TGTGCCAGCAGCTTATCTGACAGGGGCAATCAGCCCCAGCATTTT. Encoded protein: CASSLSDRGNQPQHF.

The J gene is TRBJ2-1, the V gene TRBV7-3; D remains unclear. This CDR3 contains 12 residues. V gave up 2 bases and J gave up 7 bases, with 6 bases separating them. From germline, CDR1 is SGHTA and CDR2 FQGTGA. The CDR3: CASSLGENEQFF. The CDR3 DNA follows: TGTGCCAGCAGCTTAGGCGAGAATGAGCAGTTCTTC.

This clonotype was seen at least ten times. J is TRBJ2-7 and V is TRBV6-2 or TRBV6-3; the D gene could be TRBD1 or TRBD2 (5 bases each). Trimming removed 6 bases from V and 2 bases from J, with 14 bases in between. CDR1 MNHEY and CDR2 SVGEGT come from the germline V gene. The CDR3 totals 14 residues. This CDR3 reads CASSLIRGTYEQYF. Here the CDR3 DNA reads TGTGCCAGCAGCCTAATCCGGGGCACCTACGAGCAGTACTTC.

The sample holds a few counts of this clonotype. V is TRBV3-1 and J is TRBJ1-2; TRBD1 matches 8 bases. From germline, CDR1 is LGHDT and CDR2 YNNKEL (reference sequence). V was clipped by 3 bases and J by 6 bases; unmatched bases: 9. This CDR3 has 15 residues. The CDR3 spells CASSHLDRGQNGYTF. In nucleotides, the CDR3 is TGTGCCAGCAGCCACCTTGACAGGGGACAAAATGGCTACACCTTC.

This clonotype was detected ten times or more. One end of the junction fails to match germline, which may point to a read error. For the CDR3, the DNA is TGTGCCAGCAGCCAAGGTTGGACAGCTACGCAGTATTTT. This gives the protein CASSQGWTATQYF. This chain joins TRBV4-2 and TRBJ2-3; D may be TRBD1 (6 bases). The CDR3 loop spans 13 amino acids. Per the germline V gene, CDR1 is LGHNA and CDR2 is YNFKEQ.

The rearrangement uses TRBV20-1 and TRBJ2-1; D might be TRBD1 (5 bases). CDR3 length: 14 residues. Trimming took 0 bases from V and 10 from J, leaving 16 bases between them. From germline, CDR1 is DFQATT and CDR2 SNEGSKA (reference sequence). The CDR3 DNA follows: TGCAGTGCTAGAGATAAGAAGCCAGGGTTGGAGCAGTTCTTC. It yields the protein CSARDKKPGLEQFF.